What follows are 23 T cell receptor beta chains derived from one specimen sequenced in a study of CD8+ T cells in alopecia areata. Treatment of the sample: oral pan-JAK inhibitor, 5-10 mg twice daily. Extracted from the samples, RNA was reverse transcribed into cDNA to serve as the sequencing template. This table comes from immunoSEQ multiplex PCR, and its TCRdb copy is limited to in-frame clones, with some not included. The sample records about 210,000 clones, approximately 45% being singletons. The material was CD4+ T cells sorted from blood, obtained around week 36, from a patient treated with tofacitinib. These receptors originate from a human donor with alopecia areata.

This clone was recorded only once. This rearrangement joins TRBV30 to TRBJ1-3; possibly TRBD1 for D (6 bases). V was cut by 2 bases and J by 0 bases, with 17 bases left in between. Germline V lookup: CDR1 GTSNPN, CDR2 SVGIG (reference sequence). CDR3 length: 17 amino acids. DNA for the CDR3: TGTGCCTGGAGTTCGTTGGGACACTTGAACTCTGGAAACACCATATATTTT. It yields the protein CAWSSLGHLNSGNTIYF.

V is TRBV15 and J is TRBJ2-1, with unresolved D. Trimming shortened V by 0 bases and J by 2 bases, and 11 bases separated the two germline ends. The germline V gene has CDR1 LNHNV and CDR2 YYDKDF (reference sequence). The CDR3 extends over 16 amino acids. Written as DNA, the CDR3 is TGTGCCACCAGCAGAGATATGGTACTAACCTACAATGAGCAGTTCTTC. This gives the protein CATSRDMVLTYNEQFF.

The chain is built from TRBV2 and TRBJ2-7; D remains ambiguous. The germline V gene has CDR1 SNHLY and CDR2 FYNNEI. The V end lost 1 base, the J end lost 5 bases, and 12 bases lay between the germline ends. The CDR3 runs 14 residues. CDR3 nucleotides: TGTGCCAGCAGTGAAGACCTAGTTCCCAACGAGCAGTACTTC. Its protein is CASSEDLVPNEQYF. Full variable domain (remainder filled in from reference TRBV2 and TRBJ2-7): EPEVTQTPSHQVTQMGQEVILRCVPISNHLYFYWYRQILGQKVEFLVSFYNNEISEKSEIFDDQFSVERPDGSNFTLKIRSTKLEDSAMYFCASSEDLVPNEQYFGPGTRLTVT.

The chain recombines TRBV6-5 with TRBJ2-3, with unresolved D. The CDR3 length is 11 residues. V was shortened by 7 bases and J by 7 bases, with 9 bases between the two germline ends. The germline V gene has CDR1 MNHEY and CDR2 SVGAGI. The CDR3 DNA reads TGTGCCAGCACTGGTACGAATACGCAGTATTTT. It specifies CASTGTNTQYF.

The gene calls are TRBV5-1 and TRBJ2-1; 8 positions agree with TRBD2. Trimming cost V 0 bases and J 4 bases; bases outside gene matches: 6. Per the germline V gene, CDR1 is SGHRS and CDR2 is YFSETQ. The CDR3 consists of 16 residues. CDR3 coding DNA: TGCGCCAGCAGCTTGGTAGTTAGCGGGACTTACAATGAGCAGTTCTTC. This encodes CASSLVVSGTYNEQFF.

In this sample, this clone turned up a few times. The V and J genes are TRBV7-6 and TRBJ2-7; tentatively, D is TRBD1 (6 bases). V dropped 5 bases and J dropped 1 base, with 15 bases sitting between them. Per germline, CDR1 SGHVS and CDR2 FNYEAQ. There are 15 residues in the CDR3. The CDR3 sequence: CASSPTGFQSYEQYF. DNA of the CDR3: TGTGCCAGCAGCCCTACAGGGTTCCAATCCTACGAGCAGTACTTC.

The chain joins TRBV7-2 to TRBJ2-1; 8 bases map to TRBD2. Trimming removed 2 bases from V and 4 bases from J; junction bases left unmatched: 4. The CDR3 is 15 amino acids. The V gene's germline CDR1 is SGHTA and CDR2 FQGNSA. CDR3 nucleotides: TGTGCCAGCAGCTTAACGCGGGAGGCATACAATGAGCAGTTCTTC. It is translated as CASSLTREAYNEQFF.

The CDR3 loop is CASSQTVRTQYF. The CDR3 DNA follows: TGTGCCAGCTCGCAGACAGTCCGGACCCAGTACTTC. The chain uses TRBV28 and TRBJ2-5; tentative D call: TRBD1 (5 bases). CDR3 length: 12 amino acids. With 8 bases removed from V and 7 bases from J, the gap between germline ends came to 14 bases. Germline CDR1 and CDR2: MDHEN and SYDVKM.

This clone was counted between two and nine times. The chain carries TRBV14 and TRBJ1-1; D call uncertain. Per germline, CDR1 SGHDN and CDR2 FVKESK. This CDR3 contains 13 residues. V was pared by 8 bases and J by 0 bases, with 10 bases between. The CDR3 coding sequence is TGTGCCAGCCAGGAAGGCCTGAACACTGAAGCTTTCTTT. This sequence encodes CASQEGLNTEAFF.

The CDR3 loop is CASSPGTSGSNEQFF. As DNA, the CDR3 is TGCGCCAGCAGCCCTGGGACTAGCGGGAGCAATGAGCAGTTCTTC. V usage is TRBV5-1 and J usage is TRBJ2-1; 14 bases align to TRBD2. This CDR3 is 15 amino acids long. Germline V gives CDR1 SGHRS, CDR2 YFSETQ. V was pared by 4 bases and J by 6 bases, with 3 bases of the junction left unmatched.

The V gene is TRBV27, the J gene TRBJ2-1, with TRBD2 matching 9 bases. Germline CDR1 MNHEY, CDR2 SMNVEV (reference sequence). This CDR3 is 15 amino acids long. V lost 0 bases and J lost 3; bases outside the gene matches: 0. The CDR3 nucleotides read TGTGCCAGCAGTTTATCTAGCGGGGGCTACAATGAGCAGTTCTTC. It codes for CASSLSSGGYNEQFF.

In its sample, this clone was seen a few times. The V gene is TRBV30, the J gene TRBJ1-2; D is uncertain. CDR1 and CDR2 (germline): GTSNPN, SVGIG (reference sequence). This CDR3 spans 12 amino acids. V was pared by 4 bases and J by 8 bases, with 14 bases between. In nucleotides, the CDR3 is TGTGCCTGGACCCACAGAGGGAACGGCTACACCTTC. This sequence encodes CAWTHRGNGYTF.

This clone showed up many times. V and J are TRBV19 and TRBJ2-3; D is unresolved. CDR1 and CDR2 from the germline V gene are LNHDA and SQIVND (reference sequence). Trimming removed 5 bases at V and 6 bases at J, with 15 bases between. There are 14 residues in the CDR3. The CDR3 protein is CASSPPAGLDTQYF. CDR3 sequence (DNA): TGTGCCAGTAGTCCTCCCGCCGGGCTGGATACGCAGTATTTT.

The chain couples TRBV20-1 to TRBJ2-1; D is unresolved. The V gene lost 4 bases and the J gene lost 7 bases, with 8 bases spanning the gap. CDR3 length: 11 residues. Germline CDR1 and CDR2: DFQATT and SNEGSKA (reference sequence). Here the CDR3 DNA reads TGCAGTGCTATGGGTCGGAATGAGCAGTTCTTC. Amino acid sequence: CSAMGRNEQFF.

This clone has a single count. This chain joins TRBV5-1 and TRBJ2-5; D is perhaps TRBD2 (6 bases). V lost 7 bases, J lost 4 bases, and 14 bases lay in between. This CDR3 comprises 13 residues. In germline, CDR1 is SGHRS, CDR2 YFSETQ. The CDR3 loop reads CASQLAGGETQYF. CDR3 in DNA: TGCGCCAGCCAACTAGCCGGGGGAGAGACCCAGTACTTC.

The rearrangement joins TRBV6-7 to TRBJ2-1, with 11 bases lining up with TRBD2. TRBV6-7 is placed among ORFs of uncertain function. V lost 0 bases, J lost 7 bases, and 5 bases stayed unmatched. This CDR3 comprises 16 residues. CDR3 protein: CASSYSLAGGSNEQFF. The CDR3 coding sequence is TGTGCCAGCAGTTACTCTCTAGCGGGAGGATCAAATGAGCAGTTCTTC.

Only a few counts were recorded for this clone. V usage is TRBV6-1 and J usage is TRBJ2-6; TRBD2 might be the D (6 bases). The germline V gene encodes CDR1 MNHNS and CDR2 SASEGT. The CDR3 covers 15 residues. V shed 5 bases and J shed 0 bases, with 8 bases lying between them. The CDR3 loop is CASSRDFSGANVLTF. The CDR3, as DNA: TGTGCCAGCAGTCGGGACTTCTCTGGGGCCAACGTCCTGACTTTC.

This clone was detected only a few times. J is TRBJ2-4 and V is TRBV19; possibly TRBD1 or TRBD2 for D (5 bases each). Trimming removed 6 bases from V and 7 bases from J, with 16 bases in between. Germline V lookup: CDR1 LNHDA, CDR2 SQIVND (reference sequence). This CDR3 is 14 amino acids long. CDR3 protein: CASSSLGTRNIQYF. The CDR3 DNA is TGTGCCAGTAGCTCGCTAGGGACGAGGAACATTCAGTACTTC. Variable domain in full (rest from reference TRBV19 and TRBJ2-4): DGGITQSPKYLFRKEGQNVTLSCEQNLNHDAMYWYRQDPGQGLRLIYYSQIVNDFQKGDIAEGYSVSREKKESFPLTVTSAQKNPTAFYLCASSSLGTRNIQYFGAGTRLSVL.

This clone was observed a handful of times. The chain employs TRBV15 and TRBJ2-7; D is possibly TRBD1 (7 bases). Germline V gene data show CDR1 as LNHNV and CDR2 as YYDKDF (reference sequence). Trimming removed 4 bases at V and 1 base at J, with 17 bases between. The CDR3 loop spans 16 amino acids. CDR3 region: CATSTGGGGLSYEQYF. CDR3 nucleotides: TGTGCCACCAGCACAGGCGGAGGGGGCCTTTCCTACGAGCAGTACTTC.

This clone was seen only a few times. The J gene is TRBJ2-4, the V gene TRBV4-2, with 14 bases identical to TRBD2. CDR1 and CDR2 (germline): LGHNA, YNFKEQ. The CDR3 covers 16 residues. V shed 4 bases, J shed 8 bases, and the junction held 7 bases outside the gene matches. The chain's CDR3 is CASSLRLAGGQDIQYF. The CDR3 DNA reads as TGTGCCAGCAGCCTGCGACTAGCGGGGGGGCAGGACATTCAGTACTTC.

In the case of this clone: At the DNA level, this CDR3 is encoded by other sequences in the same sample as well. V and J are TRBV29-1 and TRBJ1-4; no definite D call. Germline CDR1 SQVTM, CDR2 ANQGSEA. V lost 1 base and J 0 bases, leaving 0 bases between the germline ends. The CDR3 has 12 amino acids. The CDR3 DNA reads as TGCAGCGTTGAAGCAACTAATGAAAAACTGTTTTTT. It codes for CSVEATNEKLFF.

J is TRBJ2-3 and V is TRBV6-5; the D gene is possibly TRBD2 (5 bases). CDR3 length equals 14 residues. Per germline, CDR1 MNHEY and CDR2 SVGAGI. V was shortened by 6 bases and J by 0 bases, with 10 bases between the two germline ends. DNA of the CDR3: TGTGCCAGCAGGCGGGCTTCTAGCACAGATACGCAGTATTTT. Protein: CASRRASSTDTQYF.

This sequence joins TRBV15 and TRBJ2-2; no definite D call. CDR1 is LNHNV, CDR2 YYDKDF, per germline (reference sequence). The CDR3 has 16 amino acids. Trimming took 5 bases from V and 6 from J, leaving 19 bases between them. The chain's CDR3 is CATSEGRSGLPGELFF. DNA of the CDR3: TGTGCCACCAGCGAAGGGCGTTCGGGCCTCCCCGGGGAGCTGTTTTTT.